These 21 T cell receptor beta chains came from one sample sequenced in a study of Graves' ophthalmopathy and Graves' hyperthyroidism. The TCR beta CDR3 regions underwent amplification from RNA transcripts. HTBI primers were employed in first-round RT-PCR, then a second-round multiplex PCR followed. TCRdb re-called the multiplex PCR reads with MiXCR, one entry per CDR3 protein. The sample has hundreds of thousands of distinct CDR3 sequences; 15% are singletons. The sample comprised peripheral blood. The receptors stem from a woman aged 18-35 years with stable Graves' hyperthyroidism.

There are many counts of this clonotype. Relative to the germline gene, one junction end is altered; a read error may explain this. This chain joins TRBV7-7 and TRBJ1-1; D is ambiguous. Germline CDR1 is SSHAT and CDR2 is FNYEAQ (reference sequence). This CDR3 spans 13 amino acids. The CDR3 region is CASSLEHDTEAFF. The CDR3 region has the DNA TGTGCTAGCAGCTTGGAACATGACACTGAAGCTTTCTTT.

This clonotype has ten or more counts. The chain uses TRBV11-3 and TRBJ2-5; 9 bases match TRBD1. Germline-derived CDR1 and CDR2 are SGHNT and YENEEA. The CDR3 sequence is 14 residues long. With 3 bases clipped from V and 5 bases from J, the junction kept 4 bases outside the gene matches. The chain's CDR3 is CASSFRDRVETQYF. The CDR3, as DNA: TGTGCCAGCAGCTTCCGGGACAGGGTGGAGACCCAGTACTTC.

The table lists this clonotype with many counts. The gene calls are TRBV12-3 or TRBV12-4 and TRBJ2-7, with a weak D call TRBD2 (7 bases). V was shortened by 3 bases and J by 5 bases, with 14 bases between the two germline ends. The CDR3 contains 14 residues. The CDR3 bases are TGTGCCAGCAGTTTTGGGGGGGCTCTGAACGAGCAGTACTTC. It is translated as CASSFGGALNEQYF.

This clonotype was observed a few times. The V and J genes are TRBV19 and TRBJ1-5; 8 bases line up with TRBD1. The CDR3 is made up of 13 amino acids. V was clipped by 7 bases and J by 6 bases; unmatched bases: 5. Germline CDR1 LNHDA, CDR2 SQIVND (reference sequence). CDR3 DNA: TGTGCCAGTAAGGGGCAGGGGGCTCAGCCCCAGCATTTT. Its translation is CASKGQGAQPQHF.

As regards this clonotype: One base away lies a much larger clone, so this may be a sequencing read error. The chain recombines TRBV6-1 with TRBJ2-2, with D possibly being TRBD1 (6 bases). Germline V gives CDR1 MNHNS, CDR2 SASEGT. The CDR3 totals 19 residues. This CDR3 reads CASSDFPARGRLNTGELLF. The CDR3 nucleotides are TGTGCCAGCAGTGATTTCCCGGCAAGGGGGAGATTGAACACCGGGGAGCTGTTGTTT.

This clonotype appeared a few times. V and J are TRBV5-1 and TRBJ1-6, with a weak D call TRBD1 (5 bases). The CDR3 totals 18 residues. The V and J ends lost 0 bases and 10 bases respectively, with 23 bases between them. Germline V lookup: CDR1 SGHRS, CDR2 YFSETQ. The CDR3 region has the DNA TGCGCCAGCAGCTTGGCCCCACAGGAAACTCGGGGTGGATCACCCCTCCACTTT. This sequence encodes CASSLAPQETRGGSPLHF.

This clonotype has at least ten counts. The chain has TRBV11-2 and TRBJ1-2; 7 bases map to TRBD1. Germline V gene lookup returns CDR1 SGHAT and CDR2 FQNNGV. After removal of 5 bases from V and 0 bases from J, the junction contained 12 bases not matched to a gene. CDR3 length: 17 amino acids. The CDR3 here is CASSPGTARPSNYGYTF. The CDR3 DNA is TGTGCCAGCAGCCCAGGGACAGCCCGCCCCTCTAACTATGGCTACACCTTC.

The chain joins TRBV6-5 to TRBJ1-1, with D perhaps matching TRBD1 (5 bases). V shed 2 bases and J shed 8 bases, with 9 bases lying between them. Germline V gene sequence: CDR1 MNHEY, CDR2 SVGAGI. This CDR3 spans 12 amino acids. The CDR3 reads CASSYRQGEAFF. CDR3 nucleotide sequence: TGTGCCAGCAGTTACAGGCAGGGAGAAGCTTTCTTT.

The chain couples TRBV19 to TRBJ2-6; D possibly corresponds to TRBD2 (6 bases). CDR1 is LNHDA and CDR2 is SQIVND in the germline V gene (reference sequence). Between the trimmed V and J ends, which lost 5 bases and 5 bases, there was a span of 13 bases. This CDR3 region has 15 residues. The CDR3 DNA sequence: TGTGCCAGTAGTGGGGACTGGGCGAGGGCCAACGTCCTGACTTTC. Residues: CASSGDWARANVLTF.

This clonotype was detected ten times or more. Sequence at one end of the junction differs from germline and may be a read error. The chain links TRBV6-2 or TRBV6-3 to TRBJ2-2; tentatively, D is TRBD1 or TRBD2 (5 bases each). This CDR3 has 14 residues. The germline V gene encodes CDR1 MNHEY and CDR2 SVGEGT. The CDR3 here is CVSKNGDHTGELFF. The CDR3 nucleotides are TGTGTCAGCAAAAACGGGGACCACACCGGGGAGCTGTTTTTT.

This clonotype came up a few times. V and J are TRBV5-6 and TRBJ2-4; D is ambiguous. V dropped 6 bases and J dropped 0 bases, with 10 bases sitting between them. This CDR3 has 14 residues. Germline assignment: CDR1 SGHDT and CDR2 YYEEEE. CDR3 sequence reads: CASTVGVAKNIQYF. Here the CDR3 DNA reads TGTGCCAGCACCGTTGGAGTAGCCAAAAACATTCAGTACTTC.

Ten or more counts support this clonotype. J is TRBJ2-5 and V is TRBV20-1, with TRBD2 matching over 9 bases. In germline, CDR1 is DFQATT, CDR2 SNEGSKA (reference sequence). The V segment lost 1 base and the J segment 0 bases; nucleotides outside the gene matches: 6. This CDR3 contains 16 residues. The chain's CDR3 is CSARVESGGHQETQYF. The CDR3 DNA reads TGCAGTGCTAGAGTGGAAAGCGGGGGGCACCAAGAGACCCAGTACTTC.

The chain couples TRBV28 to TRBJ1-1, with 9 bases that match TRBD1. Trimming cost V 6 bases and J 10 bases; bases outside gene matches: 9. Germline CDR1 reads MDHEN; CDR2 reads SYDVKM. The CDR3 spans 13 residues. CDR3 protein: CASSRQGGSGAFF. For the CDR3, the DNA is TGTGCCAGCAGCCGACAGGGGGGAAGTGGAGCTTTCTTT.

This clonotype occurred many times. This chain uses TRBV9 with TRBJ1-2; no definite D call. Germline V lookup: CDR1 SGDLS, CDR2 YYNGEE. The CDR3 loop spans 11 amino acids. V lost 0 bases to trimming and J lost 7 bases, with 4 bases between them. The CDR3 DNA is TGTGCCAGCAGCGTAGGATCTGGCTACACCTTC. Translating it yields CASSVGSGYTF.

This clonotype was detected ten times or more. The chain joins TRBV7-9 to TRBJ1-1; 9 nucleotides match TRBD1. The CDR3 is 15 residues long. Germline V CDR1 and CDR2: SEHNR, FQNEAQ (reference sequence). V dropped 5 bases and J dropped 2; count of bases not matched to a gene: 6. Here the CDR3 DNA reads TGTGCCAGCAGCAGGGGACAGGGCATTAACACTGAAGCTTTCTTT. Its protein is CASSRGQGINTEAFF.

This clonotype was counted ten times or more. This chain uses TRBV29-1 with TRBJ2-7; possible D gene TRBD1, 5 bases. Trimming removed 6 bases at V and 2 bases at J, with 11 bases between. The CDR3 is 12 residues long. Germline CDR1 SQVTM, CDR2 ANQGSEA. The CDR3 DNA reads as TGCAGCGTAAGCAGGGCCCCCTACGAGCAGTACTTC. It is translated as CSVSRAPYEQYF.

In this sample, this clonotype turned up many times. The chain has TRBV6-1 and TRBJ2-7, with D perhaps given as TRBD1 or TRBD2 (5 bases each). CDR1 and CDR2 from the germline V gene are MNHNS and SASEGT. Trimming stripped 6 bases from V and 7 bases from J, with 19 bases between. The CDR3 sequence is 14 residues long. The DNA for the CDR3 is TGTGCCAGCAGAGGGGACCCGTCCAGTATGGAGCAGTACTTC. It encodes CASRGDPSSMEQYF.

In this sample, this clonotype turned up many times. This chain connects TRBV11-3 to TRBJ2-7; D gene ambiguous. Germline V lookup: CDR1 SGHNT, CDR2 YENEEA. This CDR3 contains 12 residues. V lost 4 bases and J lost 5, with 9 bases in between. The DNA of the CDR3 is TGTGCCAGCAGCTCCTTGACTGACGAGCAGTACTTC. Its translation is CASSSLTDEQYF.

There are many counts of this clonotype. CDR3 region: CASSYGAGYTEAFF. The CDR3 DNA follows: TGTGCCAGCAGTTACGGGGCAGGGTACACTGAAGCTTTCTTT. The chain combines TRBV6-2 or TRBV6-3 with TRBJ1-1; D is perhaps TRBD1 (5 bases). V was trimmed by 2 bases and J by 3 bases, leaving 10 bases between them. Per the germline V gene, CDR1 is MNHEY and CDR2 is SVGEGT. The CDR3 is 14 residues long.

This clonotype was detected many times. The chain is built from TRBV4-2 and TRBJ1-1; D perhaps matches TRBD1 (5 bases). This CDR3 contains 16 residues. Trimming shortened V by 2 bases and J by 4 bases, and 17 bases separated the two germline ends. The germline gives CDR1 LGHNA, CDR2 YNFKEQ. This chain's CDR3 is CASSQRYRGRVTEAFF. CDR3 bases: TGTGCCAGCAGCCAAAGGTACCGGGGACGGGTCACTGAAGCTTTCTTT.

This clonotype came up many times. This may be a read error: a much more frequent sequence differs by one nucleotide. It is likely a read error, because the conserved phenylalanine at the end of the CDR3 is missing. The DNA for the CDR3 is TGTGCCAGCAGTTTAACCGGACAGGGCCTCGGCTACACCTCC. This sequence encodes CASSLTGQGLGYTS. The chain combines TRBV12-3 or TRBV12-4 with TRBJ1-2; TRBD1 agrees at 8 bases. This CDR3 has 14 amino acids. The junction had 7 bases not matched to a gene; V was cut back by 2 bases and J by 8 bases.